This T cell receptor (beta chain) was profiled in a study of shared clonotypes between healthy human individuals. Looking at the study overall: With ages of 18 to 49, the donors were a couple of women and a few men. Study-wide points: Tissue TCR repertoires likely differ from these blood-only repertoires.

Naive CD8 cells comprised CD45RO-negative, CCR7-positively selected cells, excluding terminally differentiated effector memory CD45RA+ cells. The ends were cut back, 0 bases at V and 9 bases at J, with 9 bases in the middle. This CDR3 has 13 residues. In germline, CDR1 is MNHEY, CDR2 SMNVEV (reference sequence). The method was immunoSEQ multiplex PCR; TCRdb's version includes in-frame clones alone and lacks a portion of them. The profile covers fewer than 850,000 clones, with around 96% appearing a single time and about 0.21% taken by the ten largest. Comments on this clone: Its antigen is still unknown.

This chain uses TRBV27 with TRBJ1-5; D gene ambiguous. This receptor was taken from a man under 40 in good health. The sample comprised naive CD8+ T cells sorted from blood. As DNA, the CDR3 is TGTGCCAGCAGTTTATCGCGTTATTGGCCCCAGCATTTT. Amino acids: CASSLSRYWPQHF.